This T cell receptor beta chain was identified in a study of cytomegalovirus exposure and HLA in healthy donors. The study, taken as a whole, reports: According to a later analysis, TCR clusters from the first cohort tended to co-occur in the 120 or so validation repertoires.

This clone was counted between two and nine times. Its antigen is still unknown. This sample also contains other DNA sequences that code for the same CDR3. Sequencing used immunoSEQ multiplex PCR; TCRdb keeps in-frame clones, though not all of them. Altogether hundreds of thousands of clones are present, roughly 85% being singletons, with the ten largest covering around 5.5%. Germline V gives CDR1 SGHRS, CDR2 YFSETQ. V was pared by 3 bases and J by 0 bases, with 3 bases of the junction left unmatched. This CDR3 has 14 amino acids. The material sequenced was PBMCs. The chain employs TRBV5-1 and TRBJ2-7, with 7 bases lining up with TRBD2. The sequence was obtained from a woman under 30 in good health and CMV-seronegative. The CDR3 DNA follows: TGCGCCAGCAGCTATCGCGGGAGCTCCTACGAGCAGTACTTC. It is translated as CASSYRGSSYEQYF.